This T cell receptor beta chain appears in the sequencing data of a study of blood T cell repertoires in COVID-19 (dated by TCRdb to 2018 to 2020). In terms of the full investigation: Collaborator samples came from the United States, Italy and Spain and covered acute and convalescent phases of COVID-19. HLA class I and class II types, where available, came from metadata supplied by the sample provider rather than from assay-based typing. Deeply sampled blood TCRbeta repertoires from subjects exposed to, actively infected with, or recovered from COVID-19 were included in the dataset. Sample metadata almost always included a de-identified subject ID, COVID-19 status, age in years and sex. The samples were drawn from the first 160 participants of the ongoing ImmuneRACE study and from over a thousand subjects provided by 6 global collaborators. The prospective study material was composed of cDNA or gDNA derived from T cells, B-cell-depleted T cells, or PBMCs. The repertoires were released in a freely available public database meant as a resource for research on the immune response to SARS-CoV-2. What the work shows at the level of the full study, not this receptor alone: Clinical and demographic metadata were provided uncurated, with the amount varying by source and participant.

The collaborating institutions used their own protocols to collect whole blood in K2EDTA tubes. For TCRbeta analysis, collaborators shipped samples as frozen whole blood, isolated PBMCs, or DNA extracted from either of those sample types. In the case of this clone: Its antigen specificity is not known. No per-base quality is available; no much larger clone lies one base away.

TCRbeta CDR3 regions were amplified from genomic DNA using the immunoSEQ Assay, a bias-controlled multiplex PCR. The study's processing was this. The number of nucleated cells in each sample was estimated from the amplification of reference gene primers within the assay. To quantify the absolute abundance of each unique TCRbeta CDR3 rearrangement, sequence reads were collapsed and filtered. For each sample, productive Simpson clonality was calculated as the square root of Simpson's diversity index over productive rearrangements. This immuneACCESS table, as held by TCRdb, lists in-frame sequences with V and J called but not all clones. Of the missing ones, under half trace to an unresolved V gene in checked studies; the others have no known cause. V, J and clone size were drawn from that table, and D and trimming were deduced from the DNA. Within this sample are approximately 68,000 clones, with about 88% of them counted one time only. The top ten constitute less than 3% of the sample.

The clonotype comes from a man between 65 and 79 years old with active or convalescent COVID-19. Sequencing was done on a sample of peripheral blood.

Here the CDR3 is given as CASSPTGGVGGYTF. The DNA is as follows: TGTGCCAGCTCACCTACAGGGGGCGTCGGTGGCTACACCTTC. This sequence uses TRBV18 and TRBJ1-2; TRBD1 matches 9 bases in the middle. The CDR3 contains 14 residues, cysteine and phenylalanine counted. CDR3 DNA only is kept here, 42 bases in frame from base 1. The germline V gene supplies CDR1 KGHSH and CDR2 LQKENI. V lost 3 bases and J lost 7 bases, and the count of bases not matched to a germline gene is 6.